A single sample gave rise to the 13 T cell receptor beta chains below, sequenced in a study of blood T cell repertoires in COVID-19. Clones were sequenced by immunoSEQ multiplex PCR, and TCRdb holds only the in-frame ones, with some missing. Of 110,000 to 150,000 clones detected, around four fifths appear once; the ten largest clones hold 5.5% to 7%. Sequencing was done on a sample of PBMCs or T cells enriched from blood (not recorded which). The receptors were gathered from a woman in her 50s who had recovered from COVID-19.

The sample holds one count of this clone. In DNA form, the CDR3 reads TGTGCCGGGGGGGACATCAATCAGCCCCAGCATTTT. This gives the protein CAGGDINQPQHF. V usage is TRBV19 and J usage is TRBJ1-5; a possible D gene is TRBD1 (6 bases). The CDR3 is made up of 12 amino acids. CDR1 is LNHDA and CDR2 is SQIVND in the germline V gene (reference sequence). Trimming left V 11 bases short and J 3 bases short, with 11 bases between.

This chain uses TRBV27 with TRBJ1-2; TRBD1 is a possible D gene (5 bases). This CDR3 has 14 residues. Germline V gene data show CDR1 as MNHEY and CDR2 as SMNVEV (reference sequence). V dropped 6 bases and J dropped 4 bases, with 15 bases sitting between them. CDR3 sequence reads: CASSPRQGGYGYTF. The CDR3 DNA reads as TGTGCCAGCAGCCCACGCCAGGGAGGCTATGGCTACACCTTC.

The rearrangement joins TRBV20-1 to TRBJ1-2; 7 bases are a match to TRBD1. In germline, CDR1 is DFQATT, CDR2 SNEGSKA (reference sequence). With V trimmed by 3 bases and J by 7 bases, 11 bases remained unmatched. This CDR3 has 14 residues. CDR3 in amino acids: CSASPGQEWTGYTF. The CDR3 DNA sequence: TGCAGTGCTAGTCCAGGACAGGAGTGGACTGGCTACACCTTC.

The CDR3 DNA sequence: TGTGCCATCAGGGAGGGCCCCCAAGAGACCCAGTACTTC. Amino acid sequence: CAIREGPQETQYF. V gene TRBV10-3 combines with J gene TRBJ2-5, with D perhaps TRBD2 (6 bases). CDR1 and CDR2 (germline): ENHRY, SYGVKD. Between the trimmed V and J ends, which lost 6 bases and 1 base, there was a span of 9 bases. The CDR3 covers 13 residues.

The rearrangement joins TRBV3-1 (or the pseudogene TRBV3-2) to TRBJ1-5; D uncertain. CDR1 LGHDT and CDR2 YNNKEL come from the germline V gene (reference sequence). This CDR3 contains 15 residues. The ends were cut back, 0 bases at V and 1 base at J, with 7 bases in the middle. The CDR3 DNA is TGTGCCAGCAGCCAAGATTACGGGAGCAATCAGCCCCAGCATTTT. Amino acids: CASSQDYGSNQPQHF.

This clone was seen more than once but under ten times. This rearrangement joins TRBV5-1 to TRBJ1-2, with no clear D. Trimming left V 0 bases short and J 0 bases short, with 9 bases between. The CDR3 sequence is 15 residues long. From germline, CDR1 is SGHRS and CDR2 YFSETQ. In DNA form, the CDR3 reads TGCGCCAGCAGCTTGGTTGCAGATCCTAACTATGGCTACACCTTC. Protein sequence: CASSLVADPNYGYTF.

In this sample, this clone turned up once. V usage is TRBV4-2 and J usage is TRBJ2-3; perhaps TRBD2 as D (7 bases). Germline CDR1 reads LGHNA; CDR2 reads YNFKEQ. V was pared by 0 bases and J by 1 base, with 11 bases between. The CDR3 is made up of 16 amino acids. The CDR3 DNA is TGTGCCAGCAGCCAAGATCGCGGGGGCGGCACAGATACGCAGTATTTT. It translates to CASSQDRGGGTDTQYF.

The rearrangement links TRBV3-1 (or the pseudogene TRBV3-2) to TRBJ2-5; 7 bases align to TRBD2. This CDR3 has 20 amino acids. Unmatched junction bases numbered 21, after V lost 0 bases and J lost 5 bases. CDR1 is LGHDT and CDR2 is YNNKEL in the germline V gene (reference sequence). The CDR3 sequence: CASSQDQYPKVAGVIETQYF. The CDR3 bases are TGTGCCAGCAGCCAAGATCAGTACCCAAAGGTGGCGGGGGTGATCGAGACCCAGTACTTC.

V is TRBV5-1 and J is TRBJ2-3, with 14 bases that match TRBD2. Germline V lookup: CDR1 SGHRS, CDR2 YFSETQ. V shed 4 bases and J 1 base; nucleotides not matched to a gene: 5. CDR3 size: 17 residues. The CDR3 sequence is CASSPMGLAGGTDTQYF. DNA for the CDR3: TGCGCCAGCAGCCCCATGGGACTAGCGGGGGGCACAGATACGCAGTATTTT.

V and J are TRBV9 and TRBJ1-6; D perhaps matches TRBD1 (6 bases). The CDR3 is 15 amino acids. V shed 1 base and J shed 9 bases, with 14 bases lying between them. Germline CDR1 and CDR2: SGDLS and YYNGEE. The CDR3 DNA sequence: TGTGCCAGCAGCGTACAGGGGTCTCGGGGTTCACCCCTCCACTTT. This sequence encodes CASSVQGSRGSPLHF.

The rearrangement joins TRBV9 to TRBJ1-2; D may be TRBD1 (6 bases). V lost 0 bases and J lost 8, with 11 bases in between. CDR1 is SGDLS and CDR2 is YYNGEE in the germline V gene. This CDR3 is 13 amino acids long. The CDR3 protein is CASSVEPGVGYTF. The CDR3 bases are TGTGCCAGCAGCGTAGAGCCAGGGGTCGGCTACACCTTC.

V and J are TRBV19 and TRBJ1-2; 7 nucleotides match TRBD1. After removal of 10 bases from V and 4 bases from J, the junction contained 9 bases not matched to a gene. Germline loops: CDR1 LNHDA, CDR2 SQIVND (reference sequence). The CDR3 is 13 amino acids. The CDR3 reads CATSTGTLYGYTF. DNA for the CDR3: TGTGCCACCTCGACAGGGACACTCTATGGCTACACCTTC.

The rearrangement links TRBV4-2 to TRBJ2-7; D not certain. The V and J ends lost 4 bases and 1 base respectively, with 8 bases between them. This CDR3 is 13 amino acids long. Germline CDR1 and CDR2: LGHNA and YNFKEQ. This CDR3 reads CASSPRGSYEQYF. The CDR3 DNA reads TGTGCCAGCAGCCCCCGAGGTTCCTACGAGCAGTACTTC.